This T cell receptor beta chain was observed in a study of blood T cell repertoires in COVID-19. Study overall: The study drew acute and convalescent COVID-19 samples from the United States, Italy and Spain.

The CDR3 loop spans 15 amino acids. Trimming took off 6 bases at V and 2 bases at J, with 16 bases between the two ends. Germline V CDR1 and CDR2: MNHEY, SVGAGI. Here immunoSEQ multiplex PCR was the method, and the copy in TCRdb shows in-frame clones only, minus some. The sample holds under 250,000 clones, 83% seen once. Everyone who took part was about 18 to 90 years old, and they came from 20 to 25 US areas. Participants' own reports of clinical history determined their cohort assignment. Within the 2 weeks before study entry, each person in the exposed group met a COVID-19 case. V gene TRBV6-5 combines with J gene TRBJ1-2; D uncertain. Sequencing was done on a sample of PBMCs or T cells enriched from blood (not recorded which). The receptor was isolated from a woman between 45 and 60 years old who had been exposed to COVID-19. The CDR3 nucleotides read TGTGCCAGCAGGGACTTTAGGGCAGCCAACTATGGCTACACCTTC. This sequence encodes CASRDFRAANYGYTF.